Each of the 7 T cell receptor beta chains below was sequenced from the same sample in a study of cytomegalovirus exposure and HLA in healthy donors. PCR involved 60 Vbeta and 13 Jbeta primers. TCRdb's copy holds only in-frame clones and misses some; the assay was immunoSEQ multiplex PCR. Of roughly 100,000 clones in the sample, 69% were seen once. Sequencing input: PBMCs. All receptors derive from a man younger than 45 in good health and CMV-seronegative.

This clone was detected a few times. V is TRBV21-1 and J is TRBJ2-4; the D call in the table, TRBD2, was not verified against the DNA. TRBV21-1 is a pseudogene segment. The CDR3 contains 17 residues. The CDR3 nucleotides are TGTGCCAGCAGCAAAGGGAGTGTCCTTAAGGCCAAAAACATTCAGTACTTC. This translates into CASSKGSVLKAKNIQYF.

This chain joins TRBV9 and TRBJ2-6; 12 nucleotides match TRBD1. The CDR3 spans 18 residues. V lost 4 bases and J lost 3; bases outside the gene matches: 8. From germline, CDR1 is SGDLS and CDR2 YYNGEE. The CDR3 DNA is TGTGCCAGCAGCCCAGGGACAGGGGGCGCCGGTGGGGCCAACGTCCTGACTTTC. Its translation: CASSPGTGGAGGANVLTF.

This clone was seen a handful of times. The chain combines TRBV4-1 with TRBJ2-7; D might be TRBD2 (5 bases). The germline V and J ends were trimmed by 4 bases and 2 bases, with 15 bases remaining between them. The CDR3 runs to 15 residues. Germline CDR1 reads MGHRA; CDR2 reads YSYEKL. The DNA of the CDR3 is TGCGCCAGCAGCCCTGCCCGGGCGGGTACCTACGAGCAGTACTTC. This translates into CASSPARAGTYEQYF.

The CDR3 sequence is CATSRVSLSKEQYF. The DNA for the CDR3 is TGTGCCACCAGCAGAGTAAGCCTGTCGAAAGAGCAGTACTTC. The chain uses TRBV15 and TRBJ2-7; D gene unclear. The CDR3 loop spans 14 amino acids. Germline-derived CDR1 and CDR2 are LNHNV and YYDKDF (reference sequence). V was shortened by 1 base and J by 7 bases, with 14 bases between the two germline ends.

The gene calls are TRBV6-5 and TRBJ1-1; D is unresolved. The length of the CDR3 is 14 residues. Germline CDR1 is MNHEY and CDR2 is SVGAGI. V was cut by 5 bases and J by 1 base, with 11 bases left in between. CDR3 sequence (DNA): TGTGCCAGCAGTGCCCGAGGGTCGAACACTGAAGCTTTCTTT. This translates into CASSARGSNTEAFF.

The J gene is TRBJ1-1, the V gene TRBV10-3, with 7 bases fitting TRBD1. The V gene end was trimmed by 5 bases and the J gene end by 1 base; junction bases not matched to a gene: 7. From germline, CDR1 is ENHRY and CDR2 SYGVKD. The CDR3 covers 15 residues. CDR3 region: CAISPADRENTEAFF. As DNA, the CDR3 is TGTGCCATCAGTCCGGCTGACAGGGAGAACACTGAAGCTTTCTTT.

Concerning this clone itself: The same CDR3 can be traced to other DNA sequences in this sample. The chain recombines TRBV6-4 with TRBJ2-1; TRBD2 matches at 11 bases. V trimming: 2 bases; J trimming: 6 bases; junction bases outside the gene matches: 0. Germline assignment: CDR1 MRHNA and CDR2 SNTAGT. CDR3 length: 14 residues. CDR3 sequence: CASSDGTSGNEQFF. CDR3 nucleotides: TGTGCCAGCAGTGACGGGACTAGCGGCAATGAGCAGTTCTTC.